This TCR beta chain stems from a study of cytomegalovirus exposure and HLA in healthy donors. Overall study results and limits: Associated with cytomegalovirus, according to the listing, were 150 to 200 TCR beta chains. When a later analysis was performed, an Asian-associated ancestry cluster reportedly had fewer N-insertions than the roughly 700-donor mean.

On this clone itself: Its antigen is as yet unknown.

The PCR ran on 60 Vbeta and 13 Jbeta primers. The authors' processing: In a later analysis, the count reached about 80 million unique TCR beta chains, with about 11 million shared. Sequenced by immunoSEQ multiplex PCR; TCRdb stores in-frame clones only, minus some. V and J calls and clone size come straight from that table; D and trimming were deduced from the DNA. The sample lists over 95,000 clones; more than 70% were seen once. The donors (healthy individuals) were bone marrow donors. The V end lost 7 bases, the J end lost 2 bases, and 10 bases lay between the germline ends. From germline, CDR1 is SGHDT and CDR2 YYEEEE. CDR3 size: 13 residues.

The sample was PBMCs. V gene TRBV5-6 combines with J gene TRBJ2-1; D possibly corresponds to TRBD2 (6 bases). The sequence was collected from a female donor in good health and CMV-seronegative. CDR3 bases: TGTGCCAGCTGGGACTCACCCTACAATGAGCAGTTCTTC. The encoded protein is CASWDSPYNEQFF.